The rows below give T cell receptor beta chains drawn from one sample of a study of radiotherapy plus CTLA-4 blockade in lung cancer. Here immunoSEQ multiplex PCR was the method, and the copy in TCRdb shows in-frame clones only, minus some. The profile covers approximately 95,000 clones, with 75% to 90% appearing a single time and 3% to 3.5% taken by the ten largest. This specimen was peripheral blood, taken from a patient treated with radiotherapy plus ipilimumab. Receptor source: a human donor with non-small cell lung cancer who had a partial response to radiotherapy plus ipilimumab. The CDR3 runs from the conserved cysteine through the conserved F or W. D genes are given only for firm matches. Size values are once, few and many counts, or a class for expanded clones, and some rows have none.

>TRBV7-2|.|TRBJ1-5|.
CASSLRRDQPQHF
TGTGCCAGCAGCTTGAGGAGGGATCAGCCCCAGCATTTT
>TRBV5-1|TRBD2|TRBJ2-5|.
CASSLVTGGDETQYF
TGCGCCAGCAGCTTGGTAACGGGAGGGGATGAGACCCAGTACTTC
>TRBV13|TRBD1|TRBJ1-1|.
CASSFPGTGGSKSEAFF
TGTGCCAGCAGCTTTCCCGGGACAGGGGGAAGTAAGTCTGAAGCTTTCTTT
>TRBV27|TRBD1|TRBJ1-4|.
CASSQRGPGEKLFF
TGTGCCAGCAGTCAAAGGGGGCCGGGTGAAAAACTGTTTTTT
>TRBV29-1|TRBD1|TRBJ1-1|.
CSVGTGNTEAFF
TGCAGCGTTGGGACAGGGAATACTGAAGCTTTCTTT
>TRBV7-2|TRBD2|TRBJ2-7|.
CASSSWTSGYEQYF
TGTGCCAGCAGCTCCTGGACTAGCGGATACGAGCAGTACTTC
>TRBV29-1|TRBD1|TRBJ2-1|.
CSVLSRDRVKNEQFF
TGCAGCGTCCTGAGCAGGGACAGGGTTAAGAATGAGCAGTTCTTC
>TRBV9|.|TRBJ2-3|.
CASSPGPPGYTDTQYF
TGTGCCAGCAGCCCCGGCCCCCCCGGGTACACAGATACGCAGTATTTT
>TRBV10-3|.|TRBJ1-1|.
CAISGEEATEAFF
TGTGCCATCAGCGGAGAGGAGGCCACTGAAGCTTTCTTT
>TRBV29-1|.|TRBJ2-7|.
CSAGRGVGEQYF
TGCAGCGCGGGCAGGGGGGTGGGCGAGCAGTACTTC
>TRBV2|TRBD1|TRBJ1-2|.
CASSGSGGTGSGYTF
TGTGCCAGCAGTGGATCCGGGGGGACAGGGAGTGGCTACACCTTC
>TRBV2|TRBD1|TRBJ1-6|.
CASSEATGQSPLHF
TGTGCCAGCAGTGAAGCGACAGGGCAGTCACCCCTCCACTTT
>TRBV7-3|.|TRBJ2-4|.
CASSLAPKNIQYF
TGTGCCAGTTCGCTAGCACCCAAAAACATTCAGTACTTC
>TRBV19|TRBD1|TRBJ1-1|.
CASSIAGGGYEAFF
TGTGCCAGTAGTATAGCAGGGGGCGGCTATGAAGCTTTCTTT
>TRBV9|.|TRBJ1-2|.
CASSVQEQSDYGYTF
TGTGCCAGCAGCGTTCAAGAACAGTCCGACTATGGCTACACCTTC
>TRBV29-1|TRBD2|TRBJ2-3|.
CSAMGSGRLTDTQYF
TGCAGCGCTATGGGGAGCGGGAGACTCACAGATACGCAGTATTTT
>TRBV18|TRBD1|TRBJ1-5|few
CASSPPGTGDHQPQHF
TGTGCCAGCTCACCACCTGGGACAGGGGACCATCAGCCCCAGCATTTT
>TRBV4-2|TRBD2|TRBJ2-7|once
CASSQREREGEQYF
TGTGCCAGCAGCCAGAGGGAGCGGGAGGGCGAGCAGTACTTC
>TRBV28|TRBD1|TRBJ2-2|.
CASGQVSGELFF
TGTGCCAGCGGACAGGTGTCCGGGGAGCTGTTTTTT
>TRBV5-5|TRBD1|TRBJ2-1|once
CASSLWTGDNEQFF
TGTGCCAGCAGCCTGTGGACAGGGGACAATGAGCAGTTCTTC
>TRBV10-3|TRBD1|TRBJ1-1|.
CAITPGTGGTEAFF
TGTGCCATCACCCCGGGGACAGGGGGCACTGAAGCTTTCTTT
>TRBV18|.|TRBJ2-3|.
CASSPGEWTDTQYF
TGTGCCAGCTCACCCGGAGAATGGACAGATACGCAGTATTTT
>TRBV28|.|TRBJ1-2|.
CASSLWGANNYGYTF
TGTGCCAGCAGTTTATGGGGGGCGAATAACTATGGCTACACCTTC
>TRBV2|.|TRBJ1-2|.
CASSSQGGDYGYTF
TGTGCCAGCAGTTCCCAAGGGGGGGACTATGGCTACACCTTC
>TRBV18|.|TRBJ2-1|.
CASSPQGRLGNGEQFF
TGTGCCAGCTCACCACAAGGGAGGCTGGGTAACGGTGAGCAGTTCTTC
>TRBV7-2|.|TRBJ1-2|once
CASSQPGGGAGLYGYTF
TGTGCCAGCAGCCAACCGGGTGGGGGGGCCGGCCTCTATGGCTACACCTTC
>TRBV19|TRBD2|TRBJ2-7|once
CASSISGRAVEQYF
TGTGCCAGTAGCATCAGCGGGAGGGCCGTCGAGCAGTACTTC
>TRBV5-1|TRBD2|TRBJ2-2|.
CASSGLGLAANTGELFF
TGCGCCAGCAGCGGACTGGGACTAGCGGCGAACACCGGGGAGCTGTTTTTT
>TRBV6-1|TRBD1|TRBJ1-1|.
CASSEAYRGRGTEAFF
TGTGCCAGCAGTGAAGCATACAGGGGGCGAGGTACTGAAGCTTTCTTT
>TRBV7-9|TRBD1|TRBJ2-1|few
CASNSRDRSYNEQFF
TGTGCCAGCAACTCCCGGGACAGGTCCTACAATGAGCAGTTCTTC
>TRBV5-1|.|TRBJ2-7|few
CASRGATSYEQYF
TGCGCCAGCAGGGGGGCCACGTCCTACGAGCAGTACTTC
>TRBV2|.|TRBJ2-3|.
CASSDQIPTDTQYF
TGTGCCAGCAGTGATCAAATTCCCACAGATACGCAGTATTTT
>TRBV5-1|TRBD2|TRBJ2-3|once
CASSLSGLAGADTQYF
TGCGCCAGCAGCTTGTCCGGACTAGCGGGAGCAGATACGCAGTATTTT
>TRBV11-3|.|TRBJ1-1|.
CASSFVGRRREAFF
TGTGCCAGCAGCTTCGTGGGGAGGCGCCGTGAAGCTTTCTTT
>TRBV18|.|TRBJ2-3|.
CASSEVSDTQYF
TGTGCCAGCTCTGAGGTCAGCGATACGCAGTATTTT
>TRBV5-5|.|TRBJ2-5|.
CASSSGAGAGETQYF
TGTGCCAGCAGCTCGGGAGCGGGCGCCGGGGAGACCCAGTACTTC
>TRBV7-3|.|TRBJ2-7|once
CASSPSPAYEQYF
TGTGCCAGCAGCCCCTCTCCTGCCTACGAGCAGTACTTC
>TRBV28|TRBD1|TRBJ1-5|.
CASSFVRGNQPQHF
TGTGCCAGCAGTTTTGTCAGGGGGAATCAGCCCCAGCATTTT
>TRBV18|.|TRBJ1-2|.
CASSPPRGSYGYTF
TGTGCCAGCTCACCACCCAGGGGAAGCTATGGCTACACCTTC
>TRBV11-2|.|TRBJ1-4|.
CASSLEAARKLFF
TGTGCCAGCAGCTTAGAAGCCGCTCGAAAACTGTTTTTT
>TRBV12-5|TRBD1|TRBJ1-1|.
CASGSTDRVSFF
TGTGCTAGTGGTTCCACCGACAGGGTTTCTTTCTTT
>TRBV7-9|TRBD1|TRBJ2-5|.
CASSPSGTGGETQYF
TGTGCCAGCAGCCCTTCCGGGACAGGGGGAGAGACCCAGTACTTC
>TRBV10-1|TRBD2|TRBJ2-7|.
CASSDVPSGGSYEQYF
TGCGCCAGCAGTGATGTCCCTAGCGGGGGCTCCTACGAGCAGTACTTC
>TRBV21-1|.|TRBJ1-2|.
CASTGGRGTNYGYTF
TGTGCCAGTACGGGGGGGCGAGGGACTAACTATGGCTACACCTTC
>TRBV27|.|TRBJ1-2|.
CASSLNRVDGYTF
TGTGCCAGCAGTTTAAACAGGGTAGATGGCTACACCTTC
>TRBV2|TRBD1|TRBJ1-5|.
CASSGGQAKSNQPQHF
TGTGCCAGCAGTGGGGGACAGGCAAAGAGCAATCAGCCCCAGCATTTT
>TRBV9|.|TRBJ2-2|.
CASSSSWGELFF
TGTGCCAGCAGCTCCAGTTGGGGGGAGCTGTTTTTT
>TRBV7-8|.|TRBJ2-7|.
CASSLLGQNLYEQYF
TGTGCCAGCAGCTTATTGGGGCAGAATTTATACGAGCAGTACTTC
>TRBV28|.|TRBJ2-5|.
CASSLRREQETQYF
TGTGCCAGCAGTTTAAGGCGGGAACAAGAGACCCAGTACTTC
>TRBV10-1|.|TRBJ2-3|few
CASSKEDTQYF
TGCGCCAGCAGCAAGGAGGATACGCAGTATTTT
>TRBV18|TRBD2|TRBJ2-1|.
CASSPLSGPGGNEQFF
TGTGCCAGCTCACCATTAAGCGGCCCGGGGGGCAATGAGCAGTTCTTC
>TRBV1|.|TRBJ1-1|.
CTSSQGAAGGPNTEAFF
TGCACCAGCAGCCAAGGGGCGGCAGGGGGCCCGAACACTGAAGCTTTCTTT
>TRBV6-5|.|TRBJ2-5|.
CASGDAGQETQYF
TGTGCCAGCGGAGACGCCGGCCAAGAGACCCAGTACTTC
>TRBV5-1|.|TRBJ2-6|.
CASSPSGSGANVLTF
TGCGCCAGCAGCCCGTCGGGAAGTGGGGCCAACGTCCTGACTTTC